The present TCR beta chain was sequenced within a study of CD8 T cells in Susac syndrome (dated by TCRdb to between 2018 and 2021). Turning to the overall study: The study used repertoire sequencing to test whether antigen drove CD8+ T cell activation and differentiation in Susac syndrome. The clonality of the CD8+ T cell repertoire was compared across around twelve healthy donors, 14 Susac syndrome patients and roughly 15 multiple sclerosis patients. What the work shows at the level of the full study, not this receptor alone: The number of individuals in the TCR sequencing and HLA analysis was recognized as being relatively small.

The CDR3, from cysteine to phenylalanine, totals 16 residues. The entry retains the CDR3 DNA only, 48 bases that are in frame from base 1. CDR1 SEHNR and CDR2 FQNEAQ were looked up in the germline V gene (reference sequence). A distance of 14 bases separates the germline ends of V and J, which lose 5 bases and 0 bases respectively. In the case of this clonotype: Its antigen is currently not known. Per-base qualities were not stored, and no clone one base away is much larger.

High-throughput TCR beta sequencing profiled peripheral blood CD8+ and CD4+ T cells from healthy donors, Susac syndrome patients and multiple sclerosis patients. The multiple sclerosis controls were treatment-naive patients who had stable or active relapsing-remitting disease and met the revised McDonald criteria. Bulk CD8+ and CD4+ T cells were purified by magnetic negative isolation, whereas CD8+ TEMRA cells were enriched by FACS. Blood was collected in EDTA tubes and processed within 24 hours, with PBMCs isolated through density gradient centrifugation. PBMCs intended for TCR sequencing were frozen in liquid nitrogen and were later thawed in a 37 degrees C water bath. The sorted or isolated CD4+, CD8+ and CD8+ TEMRA cells had a purity of 90% or higher. RNA was extracted using the RNeasy kit, and about 0.5 to 1 ug of the RNA was reverse transcribed with random hexamers. The immunoSEQ multiplex PCR assay, covering 54 Vbeta and 13 Jbeta segments, was used to amplify TCR beta CDR3 regions. PCR amplification bias was corrected by using a synthetic template baseline for primer optimization and computational correction. Per the original workflow: Only productive sequences were kept, with reads annotated to V, D and J genes according to IMGT and analyzed in immunoSEQ Analyzer. To calculate clonality, Shannon entropy was normalized by log2 of the number of productive unique sequences and then subtracted from one. Public and private clones were assessed among the 100 most prevalent clones of each patient and control. Clones were defined as Susac-specific if absent from the healthy and MS cohorts, from 1052 published viral clones and from other ImmuneACCESS disease sequences. Through fastp at Q25 and MiXCR, TCRdb rebuilt clones from the public reads, retaining in-frame beta chains. For every CDR3 protein sequence, its rows merge into one entry that carries the most common genes and DNA. These V and J calls are TCRdb output, not the study's own analysis. Present in this sample are some 260,000 distinct CDR3 sequences, 85% of which were seen just once. Approximately 0.11% of the sample goes to the ten largest clones.

The sequence came from a human donor with multiple sclerosis. Sequenced: CD8+ T cells from PBMCs. The chain links TRBV7-9 with TRBJ2-1, with no reliable assignment of the D segment. The DNA is TGTGCCAGCAGCCCACCACTTGGAAGCTCCTACAATGAGCAGTTCTTC. Translated, this is CASSPPLGSSYNEQFF.